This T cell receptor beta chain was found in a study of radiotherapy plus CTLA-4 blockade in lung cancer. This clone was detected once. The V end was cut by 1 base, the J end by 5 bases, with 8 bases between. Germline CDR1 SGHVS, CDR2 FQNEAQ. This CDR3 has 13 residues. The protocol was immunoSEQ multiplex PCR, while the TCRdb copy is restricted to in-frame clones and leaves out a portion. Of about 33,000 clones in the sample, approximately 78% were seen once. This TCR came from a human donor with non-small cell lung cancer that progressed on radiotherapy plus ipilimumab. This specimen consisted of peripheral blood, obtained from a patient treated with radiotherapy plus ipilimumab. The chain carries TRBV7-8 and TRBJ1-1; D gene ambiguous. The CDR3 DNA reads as TGTGCCAGCAGCTTAGACTCCCTAACTGAAGCTTTCTTT. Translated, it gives CASSLDSLTEAFF.